This TCR beta chain was found in a study of post-analysis software for immune sequencing data. Libraries were made from TCR beta cDNA, and they carried unique molecular identifiers. TCRdb reprocessed the PCR reads with MiXCR, giving one entry per CDR3 protein. The sample consists of about 430,000 distinct CDR3 sequences, less than 40% of them appearing once. Sequenced: blood. The clonotype originates from a girl aged 2 to 9 with multiple sclerosis.

DNA of the CDR3: TGCAGTGCTAACCAGGGTGCGGAGTTTTTT. Protein product: CSANQGAEFF. This rearrangement joins TRBV20-1 to TRBJ1-4; possible D gene TRBD1, 5 bases. The germline CDR1 and CDR2 sequences are DFQATT and SNEGSKA (reference sequence). Trimming stripped 4 bases from V and 16 bases from J, with 13 bases between. The length of the CDR3 is 10 residues.